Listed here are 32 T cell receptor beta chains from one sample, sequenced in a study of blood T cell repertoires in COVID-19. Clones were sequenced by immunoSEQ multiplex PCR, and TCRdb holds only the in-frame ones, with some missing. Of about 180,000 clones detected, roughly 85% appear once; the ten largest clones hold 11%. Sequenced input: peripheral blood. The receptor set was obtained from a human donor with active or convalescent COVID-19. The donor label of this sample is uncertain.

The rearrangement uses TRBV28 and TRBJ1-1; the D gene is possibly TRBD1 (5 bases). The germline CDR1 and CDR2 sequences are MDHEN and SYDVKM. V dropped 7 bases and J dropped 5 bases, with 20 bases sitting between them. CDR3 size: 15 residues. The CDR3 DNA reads TGTGCCAGCAACCAGGTACCGGACAAAGCAACTGAAGCTTTCTTT. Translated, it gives CASNQVPDKATEAFF.

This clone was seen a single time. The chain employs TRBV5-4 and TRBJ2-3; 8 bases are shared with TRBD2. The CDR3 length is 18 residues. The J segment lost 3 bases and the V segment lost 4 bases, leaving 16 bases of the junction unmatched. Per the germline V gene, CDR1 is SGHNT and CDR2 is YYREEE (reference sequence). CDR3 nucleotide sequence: TGTGCCAGCAGCCAGAAAGGAGGACTAGCACTACTGACAGATACGCAGTATTTT. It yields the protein CASSQKGGLALLTDTQYF.

For the CDR3, the DNA is TGTGCCAGCAGCCAGCCTGGAGGAGCGGGAGGGGTCTACGAGCAGTACTTC. Protein sequence: CASSQPGGAGGVYEQYF. The V call is TRBV5-5, the J call TRBJ2-7; 10 nucleotides line up with TRBD2. The germline V gene encodes CDR1 SGHKS and CDR2 YYEKEE (reference sequence). Germline trimming cut 4 bases from V and 3 bases from J; bases unmatched to any gene: 13. The CDR3 consists of 17 residues.

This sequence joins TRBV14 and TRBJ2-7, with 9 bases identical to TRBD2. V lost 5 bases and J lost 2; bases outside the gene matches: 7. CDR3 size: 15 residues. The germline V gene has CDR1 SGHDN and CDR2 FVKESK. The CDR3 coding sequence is TGTGCCAGCAGCAAAAGCGGGGGGCAAACCTACGAGCAGTACTTC. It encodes CASSKSGGQTYEQYF.

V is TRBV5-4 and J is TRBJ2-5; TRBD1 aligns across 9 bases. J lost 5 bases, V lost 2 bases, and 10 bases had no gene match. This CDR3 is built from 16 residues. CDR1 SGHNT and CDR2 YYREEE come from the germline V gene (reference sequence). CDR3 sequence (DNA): TGTGCCAGCAGCTTAGGGGTCAGGGACAGGGCTGAGACCCAGTACTTC. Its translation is CASSLGVRDRAETQYF.

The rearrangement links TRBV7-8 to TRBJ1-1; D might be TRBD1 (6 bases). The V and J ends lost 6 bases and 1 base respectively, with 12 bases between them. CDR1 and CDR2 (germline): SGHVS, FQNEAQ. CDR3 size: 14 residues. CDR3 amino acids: CASRPDSWNTEAFF. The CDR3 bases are TGTGCCAGCAGACCGGACAGTTGGAACACTGAAGCTTTCTTT. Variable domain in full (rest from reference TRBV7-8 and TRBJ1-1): GAGVSQSPRYKVAKRGQDVALRCDPISGHVSLFWYQQALGQGPEFLTYFQNEAQLDKSGLPSDRFFAERPEGSVSTLKIQRTQQEDSAVYLCASRPDSWNTEAFFGQGTRLTVV.

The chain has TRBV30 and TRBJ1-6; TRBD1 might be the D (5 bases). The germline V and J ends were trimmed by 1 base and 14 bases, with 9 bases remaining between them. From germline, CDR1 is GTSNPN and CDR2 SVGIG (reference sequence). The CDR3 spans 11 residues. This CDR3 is CAWSDRSTLHF. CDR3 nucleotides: TGTGCCTGGAGTGACAGGTCCACCCTCCACTTT. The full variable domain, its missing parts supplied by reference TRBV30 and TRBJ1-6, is SQTIHQWPATLVQPVGSPLSLECTVEGTSNPNLYWYRQAAGRGLQLLFYSVGIGQISSEVPQNLSASRPQDRQFILSSKKLLLSDSGFYLCAWSDRSTLHFGNGTRLTVT.

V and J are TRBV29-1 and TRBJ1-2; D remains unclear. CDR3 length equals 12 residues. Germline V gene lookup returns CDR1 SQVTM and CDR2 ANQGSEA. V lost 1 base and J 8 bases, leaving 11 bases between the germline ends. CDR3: CSVEGLPGGYTF. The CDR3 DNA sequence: TGCAGCGTTGAAGGCCTCCCGGGGGGCTACACCTTC.

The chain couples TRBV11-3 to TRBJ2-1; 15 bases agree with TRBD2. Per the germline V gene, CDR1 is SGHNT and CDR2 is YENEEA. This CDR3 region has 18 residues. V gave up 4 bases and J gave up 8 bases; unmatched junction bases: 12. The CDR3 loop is CASSSRTSGRGGGDEQFF. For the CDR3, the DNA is TGTGCCAGCAGCTCCCGGACTAGCGGGAGGGGTGGTGGCGATGAGCAGTTCTTC.

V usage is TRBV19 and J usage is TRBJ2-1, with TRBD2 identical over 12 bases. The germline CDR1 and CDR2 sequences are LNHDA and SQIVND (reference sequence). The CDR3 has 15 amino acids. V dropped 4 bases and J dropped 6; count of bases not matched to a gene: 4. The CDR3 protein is CASSTLAGGRNEQFF. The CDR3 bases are TGTGCCAGTAGTACCCTAGCGGGGGGGCGCAATGAGCAGTTCTTC. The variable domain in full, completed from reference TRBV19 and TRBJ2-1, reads DGGITQSPKYLFRKEGQNVTLSCEQNLNHDAMYWYRQDPGQGLRLIYYSQIVNDFQKGDIAEGYSVSREKKESFPLTVTSAQKNPTAFYLCASSTLAGGRNEQFFGPGTRLTVL.

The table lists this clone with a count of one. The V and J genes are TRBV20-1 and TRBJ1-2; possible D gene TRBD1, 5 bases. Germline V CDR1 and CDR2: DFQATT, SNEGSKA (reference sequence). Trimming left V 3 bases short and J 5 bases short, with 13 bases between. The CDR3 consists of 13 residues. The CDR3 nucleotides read TGCAGTGCTAGTGGGGCCCTGGCTTATGGCTACACCTTC. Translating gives CSASGALAYGYTF.

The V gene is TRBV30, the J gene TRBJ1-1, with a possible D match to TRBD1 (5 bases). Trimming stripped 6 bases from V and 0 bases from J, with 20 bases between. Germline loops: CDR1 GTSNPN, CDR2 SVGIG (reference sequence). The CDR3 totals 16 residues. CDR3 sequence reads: CACTHGGEQMNTEAFF. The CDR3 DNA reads TGTGCCTGTACACACGGGGGAGAACAGATGAACACTGAAGCTTTCTTT. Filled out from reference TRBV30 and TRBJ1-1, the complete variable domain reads SQTIHQWPATLVQPVGSPLSLECTVEGTSNPNLYWYRQAAGRGLQLLFYSVGIGQISSEVPQNLSASRPQDRQFILSSKKLLLSDSGFYLCACTHGGEQMNTEAFFGQGTRLTVV.

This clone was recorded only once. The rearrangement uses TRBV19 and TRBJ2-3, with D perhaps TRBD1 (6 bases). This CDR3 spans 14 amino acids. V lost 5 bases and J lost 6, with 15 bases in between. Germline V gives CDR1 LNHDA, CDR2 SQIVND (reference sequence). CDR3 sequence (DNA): TGTGCCAGTAGTGTCGGGACACCCTGGGATACGCAGTATTTT. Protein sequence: CASSVGTPWDTQYF. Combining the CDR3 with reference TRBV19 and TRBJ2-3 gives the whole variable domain DGGITQSPKYLFRKEGQNVTLSCEQNLNHDAMYWYRQDPGQGLRLIYYSQIVNDFQKGDIAEGYSVSREKKESFPLTVTSAQKNPTAFYLCASSVGTPWDTQYFGPGTRLTVL.

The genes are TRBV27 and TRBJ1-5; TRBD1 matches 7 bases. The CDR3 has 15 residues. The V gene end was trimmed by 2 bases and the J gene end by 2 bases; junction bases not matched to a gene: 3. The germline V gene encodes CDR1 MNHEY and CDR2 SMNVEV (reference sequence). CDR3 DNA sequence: TGTGCCAGCAGTTTAAGACAGGGAGGCAATCAGCCCCAGCATTTT. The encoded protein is CASSLRQGGNQPQHF.

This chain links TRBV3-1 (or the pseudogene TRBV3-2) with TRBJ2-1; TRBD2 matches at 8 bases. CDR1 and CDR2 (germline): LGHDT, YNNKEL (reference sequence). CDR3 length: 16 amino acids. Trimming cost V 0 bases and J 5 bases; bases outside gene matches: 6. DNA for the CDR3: TGTGCCAGCAGCCAAGATAGTTGGCGGGGGGACAATGAGCAGTTCTTC. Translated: CASSQDSWRGDNEQFF.

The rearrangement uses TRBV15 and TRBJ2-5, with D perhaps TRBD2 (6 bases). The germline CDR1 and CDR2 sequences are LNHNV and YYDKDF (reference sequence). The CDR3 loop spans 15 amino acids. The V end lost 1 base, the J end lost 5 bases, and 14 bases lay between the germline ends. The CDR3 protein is CATSRGVGGRETQYF. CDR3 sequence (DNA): TGTGCCACCAGCAGAGGAGTAGGAGGGCGGGAGACCCAGTACTTC. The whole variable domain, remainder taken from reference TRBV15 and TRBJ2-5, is DAMVIQNPRYQVTQFGKPVTLSCSQTLNHNVMYWYQQKSSQAPKLLFHYYDKDFNNEADTPDNFQSRRPNTSFCFLDIRSPGLGDTAMYLCATSRGVGGRETQYFGPGTRLLVL.

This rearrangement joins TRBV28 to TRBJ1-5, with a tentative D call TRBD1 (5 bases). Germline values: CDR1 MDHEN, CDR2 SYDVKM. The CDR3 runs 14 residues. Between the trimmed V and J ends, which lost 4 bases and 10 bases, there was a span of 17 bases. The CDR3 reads CASSSTESHLPQHF. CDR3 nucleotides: TGTGCCAGCAGTTCGACAGAGAGCCACCTTCCCCAGCATTTT.

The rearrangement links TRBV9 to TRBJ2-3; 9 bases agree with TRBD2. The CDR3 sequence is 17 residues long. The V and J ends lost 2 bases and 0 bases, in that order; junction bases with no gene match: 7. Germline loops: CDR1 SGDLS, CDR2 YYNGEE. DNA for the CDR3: TGTGCCAGCAGCGTGAAAGCGGGAGGACCGAGCACAGATACGCAGTATTTT. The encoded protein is CASSVKAGGPSTDTQYF.

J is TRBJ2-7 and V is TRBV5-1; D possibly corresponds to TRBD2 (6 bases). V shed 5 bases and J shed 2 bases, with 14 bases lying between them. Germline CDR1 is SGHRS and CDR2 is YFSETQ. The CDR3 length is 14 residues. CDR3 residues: CASRDPRTTYEQYF. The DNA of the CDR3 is TGCGCCAGCAGAGACCCCAGGACTACCTACGAGCAGTACTTC.

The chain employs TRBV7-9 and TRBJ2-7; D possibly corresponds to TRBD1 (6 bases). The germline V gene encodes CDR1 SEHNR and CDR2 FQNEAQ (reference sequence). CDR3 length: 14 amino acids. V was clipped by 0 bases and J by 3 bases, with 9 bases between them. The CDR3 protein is CASSLAGAIYEQYF. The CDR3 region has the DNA TGTGCCAGCAGCTTAGCGGGGGCCATCTACGAGCAGTACTTC. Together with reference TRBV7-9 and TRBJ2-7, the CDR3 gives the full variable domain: DTGVSQNPRHKITKRGQNVTFRCDPISEHNRLYWYRQTLGQGPEFLTYFQNEAQLEKSRLLSDRFSAERPKGSFSTLEIQRTEQGDSAMYLCASSLAGAIYEQYFGPGTRLTVT.

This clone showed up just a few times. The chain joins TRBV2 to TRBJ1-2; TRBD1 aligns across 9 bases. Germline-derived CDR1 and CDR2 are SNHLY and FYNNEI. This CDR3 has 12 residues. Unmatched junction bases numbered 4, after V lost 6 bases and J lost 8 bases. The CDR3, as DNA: TGTGCCAGCAGCGCTACAGGGGGCGGCTACACCTTC. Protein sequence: CASSATGGGYTF.

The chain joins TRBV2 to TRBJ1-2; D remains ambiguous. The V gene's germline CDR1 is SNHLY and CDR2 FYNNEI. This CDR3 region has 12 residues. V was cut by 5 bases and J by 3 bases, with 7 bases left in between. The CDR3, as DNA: TGTGCCAGCAGTTCGCAGGACTATGGCTACACCTTC. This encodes CASSSQDYGYTF. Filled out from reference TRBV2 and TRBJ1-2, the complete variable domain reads EPEVTQTPSHQVTQMGQEVILRCVPISNHLYFYWYRQILGQKVEFLVSFYNNEISEKSEIFDDQFSVERPDGSNFTLKIRSTKLEDSAMYFCASSSQDYGYTFGSGTRLTVV.

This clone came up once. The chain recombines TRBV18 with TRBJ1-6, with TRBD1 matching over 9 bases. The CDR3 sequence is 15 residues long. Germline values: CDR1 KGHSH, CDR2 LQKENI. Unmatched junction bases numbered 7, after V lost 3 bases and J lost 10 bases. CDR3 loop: CASSPGTGSRSPLHF. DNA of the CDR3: TGTGCCAGCTCACCCGGGACAGGGTCTAGGTCACCCCTCCACTTT.

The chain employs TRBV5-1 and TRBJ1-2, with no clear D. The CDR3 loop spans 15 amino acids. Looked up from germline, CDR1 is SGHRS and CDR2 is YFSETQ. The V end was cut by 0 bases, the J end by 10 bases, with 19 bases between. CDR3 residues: CASSLDFSETEFYTF. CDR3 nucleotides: TGCGCCAGCAGCTTGGATTTCAGTGAAACAGAGTTCTACACCTTC.

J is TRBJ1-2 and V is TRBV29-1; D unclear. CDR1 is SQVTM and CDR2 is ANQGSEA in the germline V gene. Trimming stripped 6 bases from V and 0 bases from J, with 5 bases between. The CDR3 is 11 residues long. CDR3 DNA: TGCAGCGTAACAGCTAACTATGGCTACACCTTC. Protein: CSVTANYGYTF. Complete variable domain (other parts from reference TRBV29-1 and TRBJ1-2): SAVISQKPSRDICQRGTSLTIQCQVDSQVTMMFWYRQQPGQSLTLIATANQGSEATYESGFVIDKFPISRPNLTFSTLTVSNMSPEDSSIYLCSVTANYGYTFGSGTRLTVV.

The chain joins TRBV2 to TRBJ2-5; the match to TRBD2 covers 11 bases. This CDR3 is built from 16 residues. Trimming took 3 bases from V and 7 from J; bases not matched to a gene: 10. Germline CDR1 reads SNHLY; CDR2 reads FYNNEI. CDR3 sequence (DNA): TGTGCCAGCAGTGAGAGAGCCCTAGCGGGGGGTGCGACCCAGTACTTC. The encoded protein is CASSERALAGGATQYF.

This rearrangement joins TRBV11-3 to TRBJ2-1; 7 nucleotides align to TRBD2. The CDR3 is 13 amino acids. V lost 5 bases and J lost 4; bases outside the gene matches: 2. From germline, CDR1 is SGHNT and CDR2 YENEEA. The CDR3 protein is CASSHSGYNEQFF. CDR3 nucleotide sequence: TGTGCCAGCAGCCATAGCGGGTACAATGAGCAGTTCTTC.

CDR3 coding DNA: TGTGCCAGCAGCTTGGGACAGGGGACTAACACTGAAGCTTTCTTT. Its translation is CASSLGQGTNTEAFF. This rearrangement joins TRBV7-9 to TRBJ1-1; 10 nucleotides match TRBD1. Germline loops: CDR1 SEHNR, CDR2 FQNEAQ (reference sequence). This CDR3 has 15 residues. V dropped 3 bases and J dropped 2; count of bases not matched to a gene: 3.

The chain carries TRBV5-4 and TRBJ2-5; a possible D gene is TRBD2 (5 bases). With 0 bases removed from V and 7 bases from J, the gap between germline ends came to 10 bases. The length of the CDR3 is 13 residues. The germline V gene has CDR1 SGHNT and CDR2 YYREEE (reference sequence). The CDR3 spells CASSLEGSGTQYF. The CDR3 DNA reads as TGTGCCAGCAGCTTGGAAGGGAGTGGGACCCAGTACTTC.

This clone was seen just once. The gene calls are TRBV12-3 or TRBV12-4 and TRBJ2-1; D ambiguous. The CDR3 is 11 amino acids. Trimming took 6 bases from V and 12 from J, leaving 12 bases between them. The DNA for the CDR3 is TGTGCCAGCAGCCGAGTTATCGGGCAGTTCTTC. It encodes CASSRVIGQFF.

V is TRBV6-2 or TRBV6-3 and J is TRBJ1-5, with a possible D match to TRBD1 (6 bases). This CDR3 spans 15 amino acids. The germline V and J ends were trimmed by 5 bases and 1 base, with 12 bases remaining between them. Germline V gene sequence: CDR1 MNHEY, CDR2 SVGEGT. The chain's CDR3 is CASSQTGFSNQPQHF. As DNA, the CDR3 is TGTGCCAGCAGTCAAACAGGGTTCAGCAATCAGCCCCAGCATTTT.

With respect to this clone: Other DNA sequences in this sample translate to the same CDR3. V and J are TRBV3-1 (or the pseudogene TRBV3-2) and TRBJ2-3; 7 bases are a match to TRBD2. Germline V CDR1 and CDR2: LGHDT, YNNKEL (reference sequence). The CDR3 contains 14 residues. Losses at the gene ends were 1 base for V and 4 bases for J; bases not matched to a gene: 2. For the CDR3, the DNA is TGTGCCAGCAGCCAAGGCGGGGGATCAGATACGCAGTATTTT. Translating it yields CASSQGGGSDTQYF.